A selection of T cell receptor beta chains follows, all from one sample in a study of shared clonotypes between healthy human individuals. Method: immunoSEQ multiplex PCR; TCRdb's copy keeps in-frame clones and lacks some. The sample has roughly 2 million clones; roughly 96% are singletons. The specimen sequenced was naive CD4+ T cells sorted from blood. These receptors were taken from a man aged 18 to 29 in good health. The conserved cysteine and the conserved F or W are not part of the CDR3 here. The size entry is marked missing in some rows and otherwise reads once, few, many or a size class.

v_gene: TRBV9; j_gene: TRBJ1-6; abundance: .; CDR3aa: ASSNRQTSSPLH
v_gene: TRBV5-1; j_gene: TRBJ2-6; abundance: .; CDR3aa: ASSLSPGANVLT
v_gene: TRBV9; j_gene: TRBJ1-2; abundance: .; CDR3aa: ASSVGEQGGNYGYT
v_gene: TRBV7-9; j_gene: TRBJ2-7; abundance: .; CDR3aa: ASSLNSISYEQY
v_gene: TRBV7-2; j_gene: TRBJ2-7; abundance: .; CDR3aa: ASSTRHGIYEQY
v_gene: TRBV2; j_gene: TRBJ2-7; abundance: few; CDR3aa: ASSEKGYEQY
v_gene: TRBV9; j_gene: TRBJ2-5; abundance: .; CDR3aa: ASSVGGIAGGTETQY
v_gene: TRBV9; j_gene: TRBJ2-3; abundance: .; CDR3aa: ASSVEWVGTDTQY
v_gene: TRBV4-3; j_gene: TRBJ2-1; abundance: once; CDR3aa: ASSQEGGLTYNEQF
v_gene: TRBV20-1; j_gene: TRBJ1-1; abundance: .; CDR3aa: SAMATEAF
v_gene: TRBV25-1; j_gene: TRBJ1-2; abundance: once; CDR3aa: ASSEVSYGYT
v_gene: TRBV30; j_gene: TRBJ2-4; abundance: .; CDR3aa: AWRPGTKNIQY
v_gene: TRBV5-1; j_gene: TRBJ2-3; abundance: once; CDR3aa: ASSSEAGRDTQY
v_gene: TRBV7-2; j_gene: TRBJ2-5; abundance: once; CDR3aa: ASSRIAGAVKTQY
v_gene: TRBV7-9; j_gene: TRBJ2-1; abundance: .; CDR3aa: ASSLAPANEQF
v_gene: TRBV9; j_gene: TRBJ2-2; abundance: few; CDR3aa: ASSVTTGELF
v_gene: TRBV4-1; j_gene: TRBJ2-4; abundance: .; CDR3aa: ASSQLPGQSQNIQY
v_gene: TRBV7-2; j_gene: TRBJ1-3; abundance: .; CDR3aa: ASSLESGSGNTIY